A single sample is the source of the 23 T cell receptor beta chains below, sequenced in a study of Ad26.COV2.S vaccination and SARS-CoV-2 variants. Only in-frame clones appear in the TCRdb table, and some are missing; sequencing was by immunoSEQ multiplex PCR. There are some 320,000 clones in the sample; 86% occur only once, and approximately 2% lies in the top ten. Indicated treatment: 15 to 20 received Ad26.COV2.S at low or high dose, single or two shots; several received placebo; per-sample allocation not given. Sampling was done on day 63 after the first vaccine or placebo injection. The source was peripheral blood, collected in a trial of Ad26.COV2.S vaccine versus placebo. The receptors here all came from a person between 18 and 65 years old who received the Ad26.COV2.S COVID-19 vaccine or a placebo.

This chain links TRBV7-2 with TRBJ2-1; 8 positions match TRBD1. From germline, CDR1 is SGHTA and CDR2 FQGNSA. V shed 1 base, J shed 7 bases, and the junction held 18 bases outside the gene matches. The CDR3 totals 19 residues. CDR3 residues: CASSLVSGVRTGNRNEQFF. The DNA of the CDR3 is TGTGCCAGCAGCTTAGTTTCCGGAGTGAGGACAGGGAATAGGAATGAGCAGTTCTTC.

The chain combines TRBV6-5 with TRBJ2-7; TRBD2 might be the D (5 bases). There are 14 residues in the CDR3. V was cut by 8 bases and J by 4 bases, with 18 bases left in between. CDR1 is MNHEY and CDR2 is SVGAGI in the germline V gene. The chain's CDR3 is CASGRIGLAYEQYF. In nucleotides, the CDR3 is TGTGCCAGCGGCCGAATTGGACTGGCTTACGAGCAGTACTTC.

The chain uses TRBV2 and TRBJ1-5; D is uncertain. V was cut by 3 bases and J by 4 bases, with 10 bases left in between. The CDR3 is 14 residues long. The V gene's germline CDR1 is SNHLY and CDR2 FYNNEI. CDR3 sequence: CASSEITVNQPQHF. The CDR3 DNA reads TGTGCCAGCAGTGAGATAACGGTTAATCAGCCCCAGCATTTT.

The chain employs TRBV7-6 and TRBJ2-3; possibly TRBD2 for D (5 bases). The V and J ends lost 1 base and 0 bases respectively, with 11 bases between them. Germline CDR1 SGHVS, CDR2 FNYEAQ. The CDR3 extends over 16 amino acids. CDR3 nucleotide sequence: TGTGCCAGCAGCTTAGGAGCGGTAACTAGCACAGATACGCAGTATTTT. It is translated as CASSLGAVTSTDTQYF.

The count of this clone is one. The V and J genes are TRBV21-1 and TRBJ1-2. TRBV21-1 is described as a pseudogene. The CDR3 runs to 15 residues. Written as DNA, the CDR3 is TGTGCCAGCAGCATAACCCCGCATAGCATTTATGGCTACACCTTC. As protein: CASSITPHSIYGYTF.

CDR3 protein: CASCDREFSNTEAFF. The CDR3 coding sequence is TGTGCCAGCTGCGACAGGGAGTTTTCAAACACTGAAGCTTTCTTT. The chain carries TRBV5-6 and TRBJ1-1, with 7 bases aligning to TRBD1. V shed 7 bases, J shed 2 bases, and the junction held 11 bases outside the gene matches. CDR1 is SGHDT and CDR2 is YYEEEE in the germline V gene. There are 15 residues in the CDR3.

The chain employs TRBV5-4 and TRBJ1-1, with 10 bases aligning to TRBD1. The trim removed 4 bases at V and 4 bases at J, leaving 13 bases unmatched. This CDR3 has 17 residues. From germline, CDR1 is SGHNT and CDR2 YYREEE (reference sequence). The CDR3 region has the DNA TGTGCCAGCAGCCTGGGGGTTGCGCGGACAGGGGGCACTGAAGCTTTCTTT. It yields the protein CASSLGVARTGGTEAFF.

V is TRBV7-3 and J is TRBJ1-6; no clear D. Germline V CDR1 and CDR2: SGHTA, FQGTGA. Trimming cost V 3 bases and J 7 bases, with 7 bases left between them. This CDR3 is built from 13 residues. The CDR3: CASSFEPNSPLHF. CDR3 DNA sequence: TGTGCCAGCAGCTTCGAGCCAAATTCACCCCTCCACTTT.

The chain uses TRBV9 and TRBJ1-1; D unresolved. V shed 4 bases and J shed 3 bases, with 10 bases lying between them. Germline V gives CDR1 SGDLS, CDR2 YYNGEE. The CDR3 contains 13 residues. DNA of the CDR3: TGTGCCAGCAGCACAGACCTGCACACTGAAGCTTTCTTT. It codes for CASSTDLHTEAFF.

DNA for the CDR3: TGCAGCGTCGGGACAGTAAACACCGGGGAGCTGTTTTTT. Protein: CSVGTVNTGELFF. The rearrangement uses TRBV29-1 and TRBJ2-2; 7 bases agree with TRBD1. Germline CDR1 SQVTM, CDR2 ANQGSEA. CDR3 length: 13 residues. V was pared by 6 bases and J by 2 bases, with 3 bases of the junction left unmatched.

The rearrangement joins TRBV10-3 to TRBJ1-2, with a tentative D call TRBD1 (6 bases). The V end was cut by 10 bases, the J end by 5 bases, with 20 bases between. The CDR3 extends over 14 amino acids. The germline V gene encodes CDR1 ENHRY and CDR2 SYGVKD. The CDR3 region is CATEIDGQSYGYTF. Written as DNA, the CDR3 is TGTGCCACCGAGATAGATGGACAGAGTTATGGCTACACCTTC.

The DNA of the CDR3 is TGTGCCAGCAGTTCTCTTACAGGGTCAGATACGCAGTATTTT. Amino acid sequence: CASSSLTGSDTQYF. The genes are TRBV6-5 and TRBJ2-3, with D maybe TRBD1 (6 bases). The CDR3 spans 14 residues. The ends were cut back, 4 bases at V and 4 bases at J, with 12 bases in the middle. Germline V CDR1 and CDR2: MNHEY, SVGAGI.

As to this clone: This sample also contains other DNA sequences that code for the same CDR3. The CDR3: CATSRVTGELFF. As DNA, the CDR3 is TGTGCCACCAGCAGAGTAACCGGGGAGCTGTTTTTT. The V call is TRBV15, the J call TRBJ2-2; D ambiguous. This CDR3 is 12 amino acids long. V lost 1 base and J 5 bases, leaving 2 bases between the germline ends. The germline CDR1 and CDR2 sequences are LNHNV and YYDKDF (reference sequence).

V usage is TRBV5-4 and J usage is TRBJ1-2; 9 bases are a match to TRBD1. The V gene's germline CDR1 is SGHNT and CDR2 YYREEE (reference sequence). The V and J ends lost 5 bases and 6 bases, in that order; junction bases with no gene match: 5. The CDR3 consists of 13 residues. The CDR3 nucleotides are TGTGCCAGCAGGGATGGACAGGGGAATGGCTACACCTTC. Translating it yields CASRDGQGNGYTF.

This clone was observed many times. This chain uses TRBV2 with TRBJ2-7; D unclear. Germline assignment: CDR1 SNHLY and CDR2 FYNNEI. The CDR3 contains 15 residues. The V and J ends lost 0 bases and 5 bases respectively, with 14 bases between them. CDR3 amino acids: CASSEALGPRHEQYF. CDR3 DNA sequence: TGTGCCAGCAGTGAAGCTCTCGGCCCCAGGCACGAGCAGTACTTC.

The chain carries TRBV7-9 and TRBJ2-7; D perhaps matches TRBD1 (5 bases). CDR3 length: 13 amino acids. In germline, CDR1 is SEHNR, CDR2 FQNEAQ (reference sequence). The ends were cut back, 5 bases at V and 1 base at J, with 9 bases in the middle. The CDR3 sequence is CASSTRQSYEQYF. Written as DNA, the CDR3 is TGTGCCAGCAGCACCCGACAGTCCTACGAGCAGTACTTC.

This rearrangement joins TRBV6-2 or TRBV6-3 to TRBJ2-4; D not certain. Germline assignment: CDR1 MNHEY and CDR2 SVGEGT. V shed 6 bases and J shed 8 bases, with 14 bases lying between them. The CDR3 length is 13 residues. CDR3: CASSQTRSYIQYF. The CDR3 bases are TGTGCCAGCAGCCAGACACGGTCGTACATTCAGTACTTC.

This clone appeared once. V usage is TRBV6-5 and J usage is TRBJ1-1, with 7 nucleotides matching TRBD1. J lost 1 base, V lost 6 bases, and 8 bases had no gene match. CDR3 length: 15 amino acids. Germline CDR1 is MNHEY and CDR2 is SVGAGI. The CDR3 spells CASSLQGGWNTEAFF. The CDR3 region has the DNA TGTGCCAGCAGCCTTCAGGGGGGGTGGAACACTGAAGCTTTCTTT.

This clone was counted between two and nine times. The CDR3 loop reads CASSQQGGYTF. CDR3 in DNA: TGTGCCAGCAGCCAGCAGGGTGGCTACACCTTC. The chain joins TRBV3-1 (or the pseudogene TRBV3-2) to TRBJ1-2; possibly TRBD1 for D (5 bases). The length of the CDR3 is 11 residues. From germline, CDR1 is LGHDT and CDR2 YNNKEL (reference sequence). Trimming shortened V by 3 bases and J by 7 bases, and 6 bases separated the two germline ends.

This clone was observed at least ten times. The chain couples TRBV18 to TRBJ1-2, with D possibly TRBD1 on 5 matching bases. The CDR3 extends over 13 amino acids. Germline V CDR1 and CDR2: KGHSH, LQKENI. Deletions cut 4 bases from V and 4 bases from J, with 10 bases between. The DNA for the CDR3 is TGTGCCAGCTCACGGGGAGGGACCTATGGCTACACCTTC. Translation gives CASSRGGTYGYTF. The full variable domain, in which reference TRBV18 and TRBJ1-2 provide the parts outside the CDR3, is NAGVMQNPRHLVRRRGQEARLRCSPMKGHSHVYWYRQLPEEGLKFMVYLQKENIIDESGMPKERFSAEFPKEGPSILRIQQVVRGDSAAYFCASSRGGTYGYTFGSGTRLTVV.

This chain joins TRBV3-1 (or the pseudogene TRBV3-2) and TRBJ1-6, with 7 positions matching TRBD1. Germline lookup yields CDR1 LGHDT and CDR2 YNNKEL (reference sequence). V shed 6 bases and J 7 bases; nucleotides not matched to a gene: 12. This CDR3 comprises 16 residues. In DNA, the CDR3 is TGTGCCAGCAGTTTAGGAATCGACAGGGCGAATTCACCCCTCCACTTT. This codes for CASSLGIDRANSPLHF.

CDR3: CASSSGLGYNEQFF. The CDR3 nucleotides are TGTGCCAGCAGCTCAGGGTTAGGGTACAATGAGCAGTTCTTC. The chain uses TRBV6-2 or TRBV6-3 and TRBJ2-1; D may be TRBD1 (5 bases). CDR3 length: 14 amino acids. The germline CDR1 and CDR2 sequences are MNHEY and SVGEGT. The V and J ends lost 6 bases and 4 bases respectively, with 13 bases between them.

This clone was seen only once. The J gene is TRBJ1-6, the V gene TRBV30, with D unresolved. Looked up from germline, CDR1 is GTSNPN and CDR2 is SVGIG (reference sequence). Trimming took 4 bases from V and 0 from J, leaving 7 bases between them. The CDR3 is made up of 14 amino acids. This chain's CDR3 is CAWKRSSYNSPLHF. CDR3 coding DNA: TGTGCCTGGAAAAGGAGCTCCTATAATTCACCCCTCCACTTT.